Listed below are T cell receptor beta chains from one sample, sequenced in a study of Ad26.COV2.S vaccination and SARS-CoV-2 variants. Data came from immunoSEQ multiplex PCR; TCRdb stores just in-frame clones and leaves some out. The repertoire holds roughly 300,000 clones, with roughly 90% as singletons. Sequenced material: peripheral blood, taken in a trial of Ad26.COV2.S vaccine versus placebo. Receptors originate from a person between 18 and 65 years old who received the Ad26.COV2.S COVID-19 vaccine or a placebo. Both conserved end residues are part of each CDR3. A D gene is named only where the DNA matches it firmly. Expanded clones are given a class, and other clones once, few, many or no size at all.

d_call	clone_size	v_call	j_call	cdr3_nt	cdr3_aa
TRBD1	NA	TRBV24-1	TRBJ2-7	TGTGCCACCAGCGACACAGGGGCCCCCTACGAGCAGTACTTC	CATSDTGAPYEQYF
NA	NA	TRBV7-9	TRBJ1-2	TGTGCCAGCAGCGTGACAGTTGAAGGCTACACCTTC	CASSVTVEGYTF
TRBD1	NA	TRBV18	TRBJ1-4	TGTGCCAGCTCAACACCGGGACAGGGGAACCTGAATGAAAAACTGTTTTTT	CASSTPGQGNLNEKLFF
NA	NA	TRBV9	TRBJ1-2	TGTGCCAGCAGCGTAGGGTCAGAGATTTCTAACTATGGCTACACCTTC	CASSVGSEISNYGYTF
TRBD2	NA	TRBV29-1	TRBJ2-1	TGCAGCGTTGAAGATCCGAAAGCGGGGGACTACAATGAGCAGTTCTTC	CSVEDPKAGDYNEQFF
NA	NA	TRBV19	TRBJ1-4	TGTGCCAGTCACCCACGATCCAGTGAAAAACTGTTTTTT	CASHPRSSEKLFF
TRBD1	NA	TRBV19	TRBJ1-5	TGTGCCACCGGACGGCAACTCGGGGACAGGGGAGATCAGCCCCAGCATTTT	CATGRQLGDRGDQPQHF
NA	NA	TRBV10-2	TRBJ1-6	TGCGCCAGCAGTGAGTTGGGGGATAATTCACCCCTCCACTTT	CASSELGDNSPLHF
NA	NA	TRBV11-2	TRBJ2-7	TGTGCCAGCAGCCCCGGCCCCGAGAGCGGCGAGCAGTACTTC	CASSPGPESGEQYF
NA	NA	TRBV5-1	TRBJ1-2	TGCGCCAGCAGCTTGGACAGGATAGGCTACACCTTC	CASSLDRIGYTF
NA	NA	TRBV11-1	TRBJ2-3	TGTGCCAGCAGCGCTTCGGACAGTTACCCCTTTTGGCAGTATTTT	CASSASDSYPFWQYF
NA	NA	TRBV11-2	TRBJ2-1	TGTGCCAGCAGCTTAGATGAGAGCAGGCAGTTCTTC	CASSLDESRQFF
TRBD2	NA	TRBV4-1	TRBJ2-1	TGCGCCAGCAGCCATGCCGGGACTAGCGGGGTGGCCGTGAGGAATGAGCAGTTCTTC	CASSHAGTSGVAVRNEQFF
NA	NA	TRBV19	TRBJ1-5	TGTGCCAGTTTATCACTTTACGGGCGGGGAGTGAAGCCCCAGCATTTT	CASLSLYGRGVKPQHF
NA	NA	TRBV28	TRBJ1-4	TGTGCCAGCAGTTTACGGGGGGCGGGGGCGGCTAATGAAAAACTGTTTTTT	CASSLRGAGAANEKLFF
NA	many	TRBV7-9	TRBJ2-2	TGTGCCAGCAGCTTAGTCAGGGGCTCCGGGGAGCTGTTTTTT	CASSLVRGSGELFF
NA	few	TRBV7-9	TRBJ2-7	TGTGCCAGCAGCTTAGCTGGGGTCGGACGGTACTCCTACGAGCAGTACTTC	CASSLAGVGRYSYEQYF
NA	once	TRBV18	TRBJ1-5	TGTGCCAGCTCACCAACCCAGAGCAATCAGCCCCAGCATTTT	CASSPTQSNQPQHF
NA	NA	TRBV6-5	TRBJ1-1	TGTGCCAGCAGCCACAGGGAGGTTACTGAAGCTTTCTTT	CASSHREVTEAFF
NA	NA	TRBV2	TRBJ1-1	TGTGCCAGCAGTGCAAGGAGAGGCACTGAAGCTTTCTTT	CASSARRGTEAFF
NA	once	TRBV6-1	TRBJ1-4	TGTGCCAGCAGTGAATTGCATGGTGCAACTAATGAAAAACTGTTTTTT	CASSELHGATNEKLFF
NA	NA	TRBV15	TRBJ2-3	TGTGCCACCAGCAGAGATGCCGCTAGCGGCACAGATACGCAGTATTTT	CATSRDAASGTDTQYF
NA	NA	TRBV29-1	TRBJ2-1	TGCAGCGTTGTCTCCTACAATGAGCAGTTCTTC	CSVVSYNEQFF
TRBD1	NA	TRBV5-1	TRBJ2-2	TGCGCCAGCAGCTTCGGGACAGCAAACACCGGGGAGCTGTTTTTT	CASSFGTANTGELFF
TRBD1	NA	TRBV7-9	TRBJ2-2	TGTGCCAGCAGCGAGCGGACAGGGTACACCGGGGAGCTGTTTTTT	CASSERTGYTGELFF
NA	NA	TRBV11-3	TRBJ2-2	TGTGCCAGCAGCCCCCGGGGTGGGAGCAGTAACACCGGGGAGCTGTTTTTT	CASSPRGGSSNTGELFF
NA	NA	TRBV6-1	TRBJ2-1	TGTGCCAGCAGTGACCAGGGGACAAATGAGCAGTTCTTC	CASSDQGTNEQFF
NA	NA	TRBV4-3	TRBJ1-6	TGCGCCAGCAGCCAAGAACAGGGATACTATAATTCACCCCTCCACTTT	CASSQEQGYYNSPLHF
TRBD2	NA	TRBV5-8	TRBJ2-2	TGTGCCAGCAGCTGGGTACGGACTAGCGGGAGTGGCACCGGGGAGCTGTTTTTT	CASSWVRTSGSGTGELFF
TRBD1	NA	TRBV15	TRBJ2-6	TGTGCCACCAGCATCGGGACAGGAGATCCTGGGGCCAACGTCCTGACTTTC	CATSIGTGDPGANVLTF
NA	NA	TRBV15	TRBJ1-2	TGTGCCACCAGCAGAGAAGGGTTGGGGCACAGTGCCGTCGATGGCTACACCTTC	CATSREGLGHSAVDGYTF
NA	NA	TRBV18	TRBJ2-5	TGCGCCAGCTCACCACGAAGAGAGACCCAGTACTTC	CASSPRRETQYF
NA	once	TRBV2	TRBJ1-6	TGTGCCAGCGACGCTGGCTCCTATAATTCACCCCTCCACTTT	CASDAGSYNSPLHF
NA	NA	TRBV13	TRBJ1-2	TGTGCCAGCAGCTTAGGAGCAGAGATTCTAGGGGTCTATGGCTACACCTTC	CASSLGAEILGVYGYTF
TRBD2	NA	TRBV5-5	TRBJ2-2	TGTGCCAGCAGCCTACTAGCGGGGGGATCAACGAACACCGGGGAGCTGTTTTTT	CASSLLAGGSTNTGELFF
NA	NA	TRBV19	TRBJ2-6	TGTGCCAGTAGTACGTCGCCCTCTGGGGCCAACGTCCTGACTTTC	CASSTSPSGANVLTF
TRBD2	NA	TRBV7-2	TRBJ2-7	TGTGCCAGCAGCATAACTAGCGGGAGGATACAAGCCTACGAGCAGTACTTC	CASSITSGRIQAYEQYF
TRBD1	many	TRBV10-2	TRBJ1-6	TGCGCCAGCAGGGGACAGGCAATCTCACCCCTCCACTTT	CASRGQAISPLHF
NA	NA	TRBV5-4	TRBJ2-2	TGTGCCAGCAGCTTGGACGGGAGTCTAACCGGGGAGCTGTTTTTT	CASSLDGSLTGELFF
TRBD2	once	TRBV24-1	TRBJ2-1	TGTGCCACCAGTGATCAAAGCGGGAGTTCCTACAATGAGCAGTTCTTC	CATSDQSGSSYNEQFF